This TCR beta chain stems from a study of T cell responses to AZD1222 COVID-19 vaccine (dated by TCRdb to the early 2020s). Turning to the overall study: TCR sequencing was performed for approximately 240 trial participants, of whom around 200 were given two doses of AZD1222 and around 25 were given two doses of MenACWY control vaccine. Trial participants were enrolled by age into subgroups of 18-55, 56-69 and 70-plus years, and around 140, 26 and 57 TCR-sequenced participants, respectively, were included in these subgroups.

The CDR3 regions of human TCRbeta chains were subjected to immunosequencing. In the original analysis: Repertoire TCRs were checked for matches against a reference library of SARS-CoV-2-specific TCRs that had been generated using the MIRA antigen-specificity platform. Breadth was defined as the fraction of unique TCRs that were SARS-CoV-2-associated. Depth was defined as the fraction of total T cells that were SARS-CoV-2-associated. Using the MIRA data, every spike-specific TCR was mapped to the spike region that the TCR reacted to and assigned to either a CD4 or a CD8 class. Log10-transformed breadth and depth values were compared by one-way ANOVA with Sidak's multiple comparisons tests. Held by TCRdb, this immuneACCESS table contains in-frame sequences only and omits some clones. Under half of the omission traces to an unresolved V gene where checked; the cause of the rest is unknown. V, J and clone size are those of that table, while D and trimming were read from the DNA. For this sample there are 100,000 to 150,000 clones; roughly 87% appear just once. The top ten clonotypes cover around 4.5% of the sample.

Per the publication, the time point label means: baseline before first vaccination. This sample's treatment or condition label indicates: meningococcal conjugate vaccine given as trial control. Samples from vaccinated people were obtained from the UK trials COV001 and COV002, which included a single-blind randomized controlled phase 2/3 trial of AZD1222 (ChAdOx1 nCoV-19) in healthy adults. For TCRbeta chain sequencing, PBMC samples from trial participants were taken at day 0 and at day 28 after the second dose. General study outcomes and caveats: Conclusions about previously exposed vaccinees were limited because only a handful of AZD1222 recipients were SARS-CoV-2 seropositive at baseline. In the small 56-69-year group, the increase in depth fell short of significance, most likely because of low power. Vaccine-associated CD4 TCRs spanned the whole spike protein, with dominant responses in regions 160-218 and 743-854. Because no day 14 peak-response samples were available, the repertoires could be characterized only after the peak T cell response. After two AZD1222 doses, both the breadth and the depth of spike-specific TCRs were significantly higher than at day 0 and than in MenACWY recipients. Most participants were white British and females outnumbered males, and the authors suggested that clonal diversity may have been underestimated. Epitopes outside the regions mutated in the B.1.351 and B.1.1.7 variants were reportedly recognized by nearly half of the unique spike-specific TCRs.

The germline V gene encodes CDR1 SEHNR and CDR2 FQNEAQ (reference sequence). The cysteine opens and the phenylalanine closes a CDR3 of 17 amino acids. The read is trimmed to its CDR3 DNA, 51 bases read in frame from base 1. Trimming costs V 5 bases and J 1 base, and their ends lie 15 bases apart. With regard to this clone: There is no known antigen for this receptor. The record has no base qualities; no much larger clone is one base away.

The receptor chain draws on TRBV7-9 and TRBJ2-6, with the D gene tentatively TRBD1 or TRBD2, based on 6 matching bases in each. The sample in question was peripheral blood, obtained on day 0 of MenACWY control vaccination. This TCR was recovered from an adult in good health. For the CDR3, the sequence is CASSPSGGPSGANVLTF. Read as DNA, the sequence is TGTGCCAGCAGCCCCTCCGGGGGCCCATCTGGGGCCAACGTCCTGACTTTC.